This TCR beta chain emerged from a study of Graves' ophthalmopathy and Graves' hyperthyroidism. TCR beta CDR3 regions were amplified from RNA transcripts. HTBI primers served in a first-round RT-PCR, which a second-round multiplex PCR followed. TCRdb independently ran MiXCR on the multiplex PCR reads; one entry per CDR3 protein. The sample records 200,000 to 250,000 distinct CDR3 sequences, 20% to 25% being singletons. Under 3 months in duration, the ophthalmopathy in affected donors had moderate-to-severe activity, CAS ≥3 and NOSPECS ≥4. Physicians reached a diagnosis by relying on clinical symptoms, serum thyroxine, TRAb, thyroid ultrasound and orbital computed tomography. PBMCs were obtained from about 10 ml of fresh peripheral blood. This clonotype was detected ten times or more. The CDR3 is 13 residues long. The junction had 7 bases not matched to a gene; V was cut back by 6 bases and J by 9 bases. Germline CDR1 is SGHTA and CDR2 is FQGTGA.

This clonotype originated in a woman aged 45-60 years with Graves' ophthalmopathy. The rearrangement uses TRBV7-3 and TRBJ2-7, with TRBD2 identical over 11 bases. Sequencing input: peripheral blood. The CDR3 region is CASSTSGGGSQYF. The CDR3 DNA sequence: TGTGCCAGCAGTACTAGCGGGGGTGGATCGCAGTACTTC.